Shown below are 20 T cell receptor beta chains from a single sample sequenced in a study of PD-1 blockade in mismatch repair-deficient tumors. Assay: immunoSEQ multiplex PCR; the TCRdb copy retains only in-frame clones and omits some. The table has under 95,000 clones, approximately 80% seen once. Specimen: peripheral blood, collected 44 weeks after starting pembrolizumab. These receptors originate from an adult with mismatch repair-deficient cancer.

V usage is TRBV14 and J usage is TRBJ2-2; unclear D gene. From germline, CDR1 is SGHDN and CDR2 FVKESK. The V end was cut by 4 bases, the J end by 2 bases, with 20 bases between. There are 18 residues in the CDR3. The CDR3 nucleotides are TGTGCCAGCAGCCGAAGACCCGGTGTGACCATCAACACCGGGGAGCTGTTTTTT. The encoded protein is CASSRRPGVTINTGELFF.

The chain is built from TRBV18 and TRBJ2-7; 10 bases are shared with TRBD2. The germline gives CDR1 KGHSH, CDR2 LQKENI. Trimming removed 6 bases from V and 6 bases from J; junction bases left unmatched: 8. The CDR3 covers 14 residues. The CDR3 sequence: CASSSSGRGPEQYF. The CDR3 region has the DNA TGTGCCAGCTCCTCTAGCGGGAGAGGTCCCGAGCAGTACTTC.

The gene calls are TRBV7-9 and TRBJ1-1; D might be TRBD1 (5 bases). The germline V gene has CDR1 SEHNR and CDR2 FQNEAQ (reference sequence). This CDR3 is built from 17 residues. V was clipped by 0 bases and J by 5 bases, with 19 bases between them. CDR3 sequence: CASSLAGSGLSGTEAFF. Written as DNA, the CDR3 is TGTGCCAGCAGCTTAGCGGGGTCAGGGTTGAGTGGGACTGAAGCTTTCTTT.

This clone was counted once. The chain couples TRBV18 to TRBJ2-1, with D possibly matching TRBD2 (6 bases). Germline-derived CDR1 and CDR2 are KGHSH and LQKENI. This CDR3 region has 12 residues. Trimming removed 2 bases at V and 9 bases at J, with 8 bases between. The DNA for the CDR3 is TGTGCCAGCTCACCAGGGACTGGTGAGCAGTTCTTC. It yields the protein CASSPGTGEQFF.

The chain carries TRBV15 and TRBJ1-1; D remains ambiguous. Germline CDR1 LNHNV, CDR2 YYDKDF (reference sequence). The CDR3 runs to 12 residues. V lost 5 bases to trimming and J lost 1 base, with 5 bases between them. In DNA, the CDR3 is TGTGCCACCAGCCGCAAGAACACTGAAGCTTTCTTT. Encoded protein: CATSRKNTEAFF.

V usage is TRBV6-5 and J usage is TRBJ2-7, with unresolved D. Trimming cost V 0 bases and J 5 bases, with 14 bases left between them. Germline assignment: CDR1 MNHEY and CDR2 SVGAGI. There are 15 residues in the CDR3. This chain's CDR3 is CASSYSPYLENEQYF. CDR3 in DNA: TGTGCCAGCAGTTACTCACCCTACCTCGAGAACGAGCAGTACTTC.

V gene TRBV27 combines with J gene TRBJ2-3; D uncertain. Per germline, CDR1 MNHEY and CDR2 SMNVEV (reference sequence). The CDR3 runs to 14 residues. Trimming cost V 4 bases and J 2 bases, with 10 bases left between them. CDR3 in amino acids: CASSSPGYTDTQYF. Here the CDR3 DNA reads TGTGCCAGCAGTTCCCCAGGATACACAGATACGCAGTATTTT.

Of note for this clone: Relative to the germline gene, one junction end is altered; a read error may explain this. In DNA, the CDR3 is TGTGCTAGCAGTTTAGCGGGGACCACAGATACGCAGTATTTT. It encodes CASSLAGTTDTQYF. This sequence joins TRBV7-7 and TRBJ2-3; 8 positions agree with TRBD2. Germline V gene data show CDR1 as SSHAT and CDR2 as FNYEAQ (reference sequence). CDR3 size: 14 residues.

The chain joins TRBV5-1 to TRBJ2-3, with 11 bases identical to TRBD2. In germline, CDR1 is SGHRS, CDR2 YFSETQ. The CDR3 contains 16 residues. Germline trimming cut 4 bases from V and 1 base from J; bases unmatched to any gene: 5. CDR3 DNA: TGCGCCAGCAGCACCGGGACTAGCGGACGCACAGATACGCAGTATTTT. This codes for CASSTGTSGRTDTQYF.

The DNA of the CDR3 is TGTGCCAGCAGCTTAGCGTCCGCAGGGTATGGCAATGAGCAGTTCTTC. It is translated as CASSLASAGYGNEQFF. The V and J genes are TRBV7-9 and TRBJ2-1; the D gene is possibly TRBD1 (5 bases). With 0 bases removed from V and 6 bases from J, the gap between germline ends came to 15 bases. Germline lookup yields CDR1 SEHNR and CDR2 FQNEAQ (reference sequence). CDR3 length equals 16 residues.

The CDR3 sequence is CASSLNSQGSYEQYF. DNA for the CDR3: TGTGCCAGCAGCTTAAATTCCCAGGGCTCCTACGAGCAGTACTTC. This chain joins TRBV7-3 and TRBJ2-7, with TRBD1 as a possible D gene (5 bases). Per the germline V gene, CDR1 is SGHTA and CDR2 is FQGTGA. V lost 1 base to trimming and J lost 0 bases, with 10 bases between them. This CDR3 is built from 15 residues.

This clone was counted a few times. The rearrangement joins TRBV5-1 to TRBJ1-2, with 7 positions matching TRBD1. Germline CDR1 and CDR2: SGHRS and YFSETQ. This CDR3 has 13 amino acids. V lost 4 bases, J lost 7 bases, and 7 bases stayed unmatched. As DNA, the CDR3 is TGCGCCAGCAGCCCGGGTAGACAGGGTGGCTACACCTTC. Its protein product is CASSPGRQGGYTF.

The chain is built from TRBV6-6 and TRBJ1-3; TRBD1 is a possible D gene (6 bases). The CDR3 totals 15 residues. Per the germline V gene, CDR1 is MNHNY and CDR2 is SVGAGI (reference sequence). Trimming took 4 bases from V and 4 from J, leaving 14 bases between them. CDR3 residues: CASSFSTGLGNTIYF. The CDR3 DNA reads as TGTGCCAGCAGTTTTTCGACAGGTTTAGGAAACACCATATATTTT.

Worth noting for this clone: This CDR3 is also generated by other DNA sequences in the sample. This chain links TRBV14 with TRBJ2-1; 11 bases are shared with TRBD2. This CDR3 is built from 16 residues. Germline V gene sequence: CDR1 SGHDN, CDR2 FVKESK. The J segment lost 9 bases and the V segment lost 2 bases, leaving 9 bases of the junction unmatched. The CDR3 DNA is TGTGCCAGCAGCCAATTCAAACTAGCGGGAGTCTTTGAGCAGTTCTTC. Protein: CASSQFKLAGVFEQFF.

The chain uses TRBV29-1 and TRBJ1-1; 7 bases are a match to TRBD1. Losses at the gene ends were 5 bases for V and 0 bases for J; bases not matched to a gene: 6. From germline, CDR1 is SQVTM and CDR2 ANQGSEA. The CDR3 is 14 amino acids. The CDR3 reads CSVPPDRVNTEAFF. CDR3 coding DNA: TGCAGCGTTCCCCCCGACAGGGTGAACACTGAAGCTTTCTTT.

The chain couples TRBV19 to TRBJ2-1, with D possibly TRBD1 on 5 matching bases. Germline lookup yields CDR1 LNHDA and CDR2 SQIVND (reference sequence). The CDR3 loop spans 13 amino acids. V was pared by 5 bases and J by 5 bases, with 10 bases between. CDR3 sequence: CASSPGYDNEQFF. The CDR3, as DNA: TGTGCCAGTAGTCCAGGGTACGACAATGAGCAGTTCTTC.

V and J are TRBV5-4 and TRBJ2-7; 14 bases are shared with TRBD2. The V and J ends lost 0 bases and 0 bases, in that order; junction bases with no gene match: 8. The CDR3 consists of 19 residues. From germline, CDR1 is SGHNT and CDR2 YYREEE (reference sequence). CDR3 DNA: TGTGCCAGCAGCTTGGACATTGGACTAGCGGGAGGACTCTCCTACGAGCAGTACTTC. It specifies CASSLDIGLAGGLSYEQYF.

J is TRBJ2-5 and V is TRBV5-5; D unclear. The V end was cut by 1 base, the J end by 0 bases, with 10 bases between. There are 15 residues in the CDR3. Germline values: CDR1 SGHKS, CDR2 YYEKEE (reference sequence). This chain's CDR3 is CASSLFGTNQETQYF. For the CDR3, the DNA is TGTGCCAGCAGCTTGTTTGGTACCAACCAAGAGACCCAGTACTTC.

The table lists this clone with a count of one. This chain's CDR3 is CASSGPPGDTQYF. The CDR3 DNA sequence: TGTGCCAGCAGTGGCCCCCCTGGGGATACGCAGTATTTT. This chain links TRBV6-4 with TRBJ2-3; D gene uncertain. Germline loops: CDR1 MRHNA, CDR2 SNTAGT. CDR3 length: 13 residues. V gave up 4 bases and J gave up 6 bases, with 11 bases separating them.

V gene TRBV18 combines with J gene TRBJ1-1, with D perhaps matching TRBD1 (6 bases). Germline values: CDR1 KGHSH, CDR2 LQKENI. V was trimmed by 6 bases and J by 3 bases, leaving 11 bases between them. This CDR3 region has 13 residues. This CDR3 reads CASSVGGHTEAFF. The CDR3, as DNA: TGTGCCAGCTCTGTGGGGGGCCACACTGAAGCTTTCTTT. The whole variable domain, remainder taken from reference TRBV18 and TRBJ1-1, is NAGVMQNPRHLVRRRGQEARLRCSPMKGHSHVYWYRQLPEEGLKFMVYLQKENIIDESGMPKERFSAEFPKEGPSILRIQQVVRGDSAAYFCASSVGGHTEAFFGQGTRLTVV.